Below, 2 T cell receptor beta chains from the same sample are listed, as sequenced in a study of blood T cells in healthy people across ages. The authors ran a second PCR of roughly 6 to 12 cycles using a sample-barcoded 5' primer and a J-beta primer mix. A single record per CDR3 protein comes from TCRdb applying MiXCR to the 5' RACE reads. The repertoire holds more than 800,000 distinct CDR3 sequences, with more than 40% as singletons. The sample taken for sequencing was blood. Receptors originate from a woman aged 60 to 75 in good health.

As for this clonotype: It may be a read error: a sequence one base away is much more abundant. The chain is built from TRBV20-1 and TRBJ2-5, with TRBD2 identical over 7 bases. CDR1 is DFQATT, CDR2 SNEGSKA, per germline (reference sequence). V gave up 7 bases and J gave up 1 base; unmatched junction bases: 3. The CDR3 runs to 12 residues. CDR3 in amino acids: CSVSGLQETQYF. The DNA of the CDR3 is TGCAGTGTTAGCGGGCTCCAAGAGACCCAGTACTTC.

V is TRBV7-9 and J is TRBJ2-3; tentatively, D is TRBD2 (6 bases). This CDR3 is 16 amino acids long. Trimming removed 4 bases from V and 0 bases from J, with 14 bases in between. Germline CDR1 and CDR2: SEHNR and FQNEAQ (reference sequence). The CDR3 bases are TGTGCCAGCAGCTCCCGGGACTCTAGAAGCACAGATACGCAGTATTTT. Translating it yields CASSSRDSRSTDTQYF.